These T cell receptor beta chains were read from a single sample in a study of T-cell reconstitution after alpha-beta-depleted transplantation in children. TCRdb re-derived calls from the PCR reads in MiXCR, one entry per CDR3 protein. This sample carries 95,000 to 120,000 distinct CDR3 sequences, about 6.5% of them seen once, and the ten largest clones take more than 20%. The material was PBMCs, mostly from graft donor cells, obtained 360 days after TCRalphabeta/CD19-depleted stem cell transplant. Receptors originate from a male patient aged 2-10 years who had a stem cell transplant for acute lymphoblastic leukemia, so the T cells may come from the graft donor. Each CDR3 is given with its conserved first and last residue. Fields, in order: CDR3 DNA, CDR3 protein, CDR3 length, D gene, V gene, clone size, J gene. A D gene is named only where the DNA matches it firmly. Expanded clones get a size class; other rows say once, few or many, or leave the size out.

TGTGCCAGCACCTTCGGACCTGGGAACACTGAAGCTTTCTTT,CASTFGPGNTEAFF,14,.,TRBV5-4,few,TRBJ1-1
TGTGCCAGCCTAGCTCCCTCCTCAGGGGTGGATACGCAGTATTTT,CASLAPSSGVDTQYF,15,.,TRBV12-3/TRBV12-4,few,TRBJ2-3
TGTGCCAGCAGCAAGGGGAGGGTAAATGAGCAGTTCTTC,CASSKGRVNEQFF,13,TRBD2,TRBV7-3,.,TRBJ2-1
TGTGCCAGTAGGCCGGGACTAGCGGGACAAACGATCTACAATGAGCAGTTCTTC,CASRPGLAGQTIYNEQFF,18,TRBD2,TRBV19,.,TRBJ2-1
TGTGCCAGCAGCCTGCCGGGACAGGGTCGCACTGAAGCTTTCTTT,CASSLPGQGRTEAFF,15,TRBD1,TRBV7-9,few,TRBJ1-1
TGTGCTAGCAGCCCACACCACCAAGAGACCCAGTACTTC,CASSPHHQETQYF,13,.,TRBV7-7,many,TRBJ2-5
TGTGCCAGCAGCTTATTTCAGGGGGCTAATTCTGGGGCCAACGTCCTGACTTTC,CASSLFQGANSGANVLTF,18,TRBD1,TRBV7-6,.,TRBJ2-6
TGCGCCAGCAGCTTGTATGCCGGGACAGGGAAGAACTATGGCTACACCTTC,CASSLYAGTGKNYGYTF,17,TRBD1,TRBV5-1,many,TRBJ1-2
TGTGCCAGCAGCGTAGAAGGGGCGCTGGGTCACGAGCAGTACTTC,CASSVEGALGHEQYF,15,.,TRBV9,many,TRBJ2-7
TGTGCCAGCAGCTCGACAGGGGAATGGAACGAGCAGTACTTC,CASSSTGEWNEQYF,14,TRBD1,TRBV5-6,few,TRBJ2-7
TGTGCCATATCGAAGGGAAACAGGGGAGGAAGAACAGATACGCAGTATTTT,CAISKGNRGGRTDTQYF,17,.,TRBV10-3,few,TRBJ2-3
TGTGCCAGCAGCTTACACAGTACCGGGGAGACCCAGTACTTC,CASSLHSTGETQYF,14,.,TRBV7-8,once,TRBJ2-5
TGTGCCAGCAGTTTACCCTATCCAAACATCCAAGAGACCCAGTACTTC,CASSLPYPNIQETQYF,16,.,TRBV28,many,TRBJ2-5
TGTGCCAGCAGCTTTGCCCCGGGGACTAGCGGGGAGGCGAGCACCGGGGAGCTGTTTTTT,CASSFAPGTSGEASTGELFF,20,TRBD2,TRBV7-6,many,TRBJ2-2
TGTGCCAGCAGCCCAAACTCGGGACTAGCGGATTTGTCCTTC,CASSPNSGLADLSF,14,TRBD2,TRBV7-9,many,TRBJ2-5
TGTGCCAGCGCGCGCCGGGCACCGACCTATGGCTACACCTTC,CASARRAPTYGYTF,14,.,TRBV7-2,few,TRBJ1-2
TGCAGTGCTAGAGTTCTAGGGGTCTCTAATGAAAAACTGTTTTTT,CSARVLGVSNEKLFF,15,.,TRBV20-1,many,TRBJ1-4
TGTGCCAGCAGTTACCAAACCGGTCCTAATGAGCAGTTCTTC,CASSYQTGPNEQFF,14,.,TRBV6-5,many,TRBJ2-1
TGCGCCAGCAGCCAAGATCGAGGTTGGGATCAGCCCCAGCATTTT,CASSQDRGWDQPQHF,15,.,TRBV4-3,few,TRBJ1-5
TGTGCCAGCAGCCCACCAAGGGGCCTAGCGGGAAGCTCCTACAATGAGCAGTTCTTC,CASSPPRGLAGSSYNEQFF,19,TRBD2,TRBV28,few,TRBJ2-1
TGCAGTGGTCTGAGTCAATCAGATACGCAGTATTTT,CSGLSQSDTQYF,12,.,TRBV20-1,many,TRBJ2-3
TGTGCCAGCAGCACGAGGACAGGGATAAGAGAGCAGTTCTTC,CASSTRTGIREQFF,14,TRBD1,TRBV7-2,.,TRBJ2-1
TGTGCCAGCAGCTTCGGGTCGGCTCCCTACAATGAGCAGTTCTTC,CASSFGSAPYNEQFF,15,.,TRBV7-9,few,TRBJ2-1
TGTGCCAGCAGTTTTTTACGACAGGGATCCTACGAGCAGTACTTC,CASSFLRQGSYEQYF,15,TRBD1,TRBV27,.,TRBJ2-7
TGTGCCAGCAGCGGAAGGGGAGGACGGAGAAACACCATATATTTT,CASSGRGGRRNTIYF,15,.,TRBV7-2,many,TRBJ1-3
TGTGCCAGCAGCTTAAGAGGGGGACTAGCGGGCCAGAGCTCCTACAATGAGCAGTTCTTC,CASSLRGGLAGQSSYNEQFF,20,TRBD2,TRBV7-3,many,TRBJ2-1
TGCGCCAGCAGCCAAGATCGGGGGGGCAGACAGCCCCAGCATTTT,CASSQDRGGRQPQHF,15,.,TRBV4-3,many,TRBJ1-5
TGTGCCAGCAGTTTTCTGACGGGAGGGGATTCACCCCTCCACTTT,CASSFLTGGDSPLHF,15,.,TRBV6-5,many,TRBJ1-6
TGTGCCAGCAGTGGACAAGGAGGAGCCCGGAGGTTGGAGACCCAGTACTTC,CASSGQGGARRLETQYF,17,.,TRBV25-1,.,TRBJ2-5
TGTGCCAGCACCCCCCCAGGGTACACCGGGGAGCTGTTTTTT,CASTPPGYTGELFF,14,.,TRBV12-3/TRBV12-4,many,TRBJ2-2
TGTGCCATCAGTGAGGGGATCTATGGCTACACCTTC,CAISEGIYGYTF,12,.,TRBV10-3,many,TRBJ1-2